Listed below are T cell receptor beta chains from one sample, sequenced in a study of spatial heterogeneity in lung cancer. TCRdb recomputed calls from the 5' RACE reads with MiXCR, one row per CDR3 protein. The table records some 800 distinct CDR3 sequences, around 7% of them present only once. The sample consisted of lung tumor tissue, taken at surgery. The receptors come from a female donor with early-stage non-small cell lung cancer. CDR3s leave out the opening cysteine and the closing phenylalanine or tryptophan. A D gene is named only where the DNA matches it firmly.

TRBV12-3/TRBV12-4 | NA | ASRDMGDGQPQH
TRBV7-9 | NA | ASSLNDGAEAF
TRBV6-6 | NA | ASSYDVYEQY
TRBV18 | TRBD1 | ASSPNRGLTYEQY
TRBV6-5 | TRBD1 | ASSYRDRGWYTEAF
TRBV19 | TRBD1 | ASSIPGQGGNQPQH
TRBV30 | NA | AWSGQGYEQY
TRBV12-3/TRBV12-4 | TRBD1 | ASSLSGGNTEAF
TRBV6-2/TRBV6-3 | NA | ASSYSIGGATWEQY
TRBV7-9 | TRBD2 | ASSLGPYSLAGTSTDTQY
TRBV20-1 | TRBD2 | SAARLAGDAYNEQF
TRBV7-3 | NA | ASSQGGAGAEAF
TRBV27 | NA | ASSLGTEAF
TRBV29-1 | NA | SASTRFETQY
TRBV20-1 | NA | SALNLGGGDQETQY
TRBV2 | NA | ASTGGVGYEQY
TRBV24-1 | NA | ATSDYQGSTDTQY
TRBV27 | NA | ASSLEISGVGRGEQY
TRBV7-8 | TRBD1 | ASSPRDRGSRANVLT
TRBV7-9 | TRBD1 | ASRPLQGVTNEQY
TRBV10-3 | NA | AISGDTDTQY
TRBV20-1 | NA | SATWDVVGDEQF
TRBV12-3/TRBV12-4 | TRBD2 | ASSWGGRTDTQY
TRBV7-2 | NA | ASSLVGRTYEQY
TRBV4-1 | NA | ASSQPYQGATNEKLF
TRBV29-1 | TRBD1 | SARPGTGGSGANVLT
TRBV3-1 | NA | ASSKGRRAF
TRBV6-5 | NA | ASSYPAGPLTGELF
TRBV24-1 | NA | ATSDRLGVGTSSYNEQF
TRBV11-2 | TRBD2 | ASSNWPPTSGSANKQF
TRBV12-3/TRBV12-4 | NA | ASTLGIAEETQY
TRBV2 | NA | ASSVDRVTYNSPLH
TRBV10-3 | NA | AISESAGTDTQY
TRBV7-8 | NA | ASAHFTNTGELF
TRBV12-3/TRBV12-4 | NA | ASSFIVGEQF
TRBV16 | NA | ASSHRLGRYNEQF
TRBV7-3 | TRBD2 | ASSVSQRGINEQF
TRBV28 | TRBD1 | ASRTGDNEQF
TRBV7-2 | TRBD2 | ASTWTSGHQVYEQY
TRBV20-1 | TRBD2 | SARGSGGDFAQETQY
TRBV20-1 | NA | SAAQGSEQY
TRBV10-3 | TRBD1 | AISDPGTEETQY
TRBV11-2 | TRBD2 | ASSNWPPTSGSVNEQF